One and the same sample provided the 10 T cell receptor beta chains below, sequenced in a study of graft-versus-host responses after intestinal transplantation. Some clones are missing from TCRdb's copy, which holds only in-frame ones; the method was immunoSEQ multiplex PCR. The sample contains under 65,000 clones, around 93% of which appear only once. Which antigens these TCRs recognize remains unknown. Specimen: unstimulated CD4+ T cells sorted from spleen or lymph node cells, collected before transplant. The receptor source for this set is a human donor who was the organ donor for an intestinal transplant.

Worth noting for this clone: Distinct nucleotide sequences in the sample also encode this CDR3. The chain links TRBV20-1 to TRBJ2-5, with D hard to call. Germline CDR1 DFQATT, CDR2 SNEGSKA (reference sequence). V gave up 4 bases and J gave up 1 base, with 4 bases separating them. This CDR3 comprises 11 residues. The CDR3 here is CSATGQETQYF. CDR3 DNA sequence: TGCAGTGCTACCGGCCAAGAGACCCAGTACTTC.

This clone was seen only once. The CDR3 reads CASSRVLMNTEAFF. The CDR3 DNA reads as TGTGCCAGTAGTAGGGTACTTATGAACACTGAAGCTTTCTTT. The chain combines TRBV19 with TRBJ1-1; D call uncertain. The length of the CDR3 is 14 residues. V lost 4 bases, J lost 0 bases, and 9 bases lay in between. The germline V gene encodes CDR1 LNHDA and CDR2 SQIVND (reference sequence). The complete variable domain, with remaining parts taken from reference TRBV19 and TRBJ1-1, reads DGGITQSPKYLFRKEGQNVTLSCEQNLNHDAMYWYRQDPGQGLRLIYYSQIVNDFQKGDIAEGYSVSREKKESFPLTVTSAQKNPTAFYLCASSRVLMNTEAFFGQGTRLTVV.

This clone was seen a handful of times. CDR3: CASSQTGAFYYEQYF. Written as DNA, the CDR3 is TGTGCCAGCAGCCAGACAGGGGCGTTCTACTACGAGCAGTACTTC. The V and J genes are TRBV4-2 and TRBJ2-7; 8 nucleotides line up with TRBD1. This CDR3 spans 15 amino acids. CDR1 LGHNA and CDR2 YNFKEQ come from the germline V gene. The ends lost 3 bases at V and 3 bases at J; junction bases unmatched: 7.

CDR3 sequence: CASSPLGGVNTEAFF. The CDR3 DNA reads TGTGCCAGCAGCCCCCTAGGGGGAGTGAACACTGAAGCTTTCTTT. The chain couples TRBV7-2 to TRBJ1-1, with TRBD1 as a possible D gene (6 bases). V lost 5 bases, J lost 0 bases, and 13 bases lay in between. CDR1 and CDR2 from the germline V gene are SGHTA and FQGNSA. There are 15 residues in the CDR3.

The chain is built from TRBV27 and TRBJ2-7; 7 positions agree with TRBD1. V gave up 6 bases and J gave up 0 bases; unmatched junction bases: 8. Per germline, CDR1 MNHEY and CDR2 SMNVEV (reference sequence). There are 15 residues in the CDR3. CDR3 in DNA: TGTGCCAGCAGAACCCCGGGACAGTCCTCCTACGAGCAGTACTTC. It specifies CASRTPGQSSYEQYF.

J is TRBJ2-5 and V is TRBV5-1; D unclear. With 4 bases removed from V and 2 bases from J, the gap between germline ends came to 12 bases. This CDR3 region has 14 residues. Germline CDR1 SGHRS, CDR2 YFSETQ. The CDR3 DNA follows: TGCGCCAGCAGCCTCCAGAGCCCTCAAGAGACCCAGTACTTC. Its protein product is CASSLQSPQETQYF.

The V call is TRBV9, the J call TRBJ2-5; D is unresolved. V gave up 0 bases and J gave up 7 bases, with 10 bases separating them. The CDR3 has 13 amino acids. CDR1 and CDR2 from the germline V gene are SGDLS and YYNGEE. CDR3 bases: TGTGCCAGCAGCGTAGTATCGTCGGGGACCCAGTACTTC. This codes for CASSVVSSGTQYF.

The rearrangement joins TRBV19 to TRBJ2-1; the D gene is possibly TRBD2 (7 bases). V gave up 1 base and J gave up 1 base, with 11 bases separating them. The CDR3 runs 16 residues. The germline V gene has CDR1 LNHDA and CDR2 SQIVND (reference sequence). CDR3: CASSIGGGASYNEQFF. For the CDR3, the DNA is TGTGCCAGTAGTATAGGCGGGGGCGCGTCCTACAATGAGCAGTTCTTC.

This clone came up once. The chain links TRBV6-5 to TRBJ2-5; no definite D call. The closer fit of TRBJ2-7 to the DNA end suggests the J call may be wrong. Germline values: CDR1 MNHEY, CDR2 SVGAGI. This CDR3 has 14 residues. CDR3 in amino acids: CASSRTTGSYEQYF. The CDR3 nucleotides are TGTGCCAGCAGTCGCACAACCGGCTCCTACGAGCAGTACTTC.

This clone was detected only a few times. The rearrangement uses TRBV6-1 and TRBJ1-3; D gene uncertain. The germline CDR1 and CDR2 sequences are MNHNS and SASEGT. Trimming removed 9 bases at V and 0 bases at J, with 9 bases between. The CDR3 contains 13 residues. CDR3 DNA sequence: TGTGCCAGTACAGTCCGCTCTGGAAACACCATATATTTT. This gives the protein CASTVRSGNTIYF.